The clone carrying this T cell receptor (beta chain) was recorded many times. What it binds is not known. CDR3 regions of TCR beta were amplified from RNA transcripts. First-round RT-PCR used HTBI primers; second-round multiplex PCR followed. TCRdb ran MiXCR on the multiplex PCR reads and lists one entry per CDR3 protein. The profile shows 450,000 or so distinct CDR3 sequences, approximately 14% of them singletons. This sample is part of a study of Graves' ophthalmopathy and Graves' hyperthyroidism. The study, taken as a whole, reports: Distinction of ophthalmopathy from stable hyperthyroidism by a 13-signature model reached 87.88% sensitivity and roughly 81% specificity. Predictions made by the model for ophthalmopathy progression reached 70.59% sensitivity and almost 75% specificity.

If patients had other autoimmune diseases, uncontrolled infections, pregnancy or lactation, they were excluded. What supplied the PBMCs was about 10 ml of fresh peripheral blood. V was cut by 6 bases and J by 2 bases, with 10 bases left in between. Germline CDR1 DFQATT, CDR2 SNEGSKA (reference sequence). The CDR3 length is 12 residues. J is TRBJ1-2 and V is TRBV20-1; D unclear. The sample was blood. The sequence was obtained from a woman aged 30 to 39 with Graves' ophthalmopathy. CDR3 region: CSANEGNYGYTF. The CDR3 DNA reads TGCAGTGCAAACGAGGGAAACTATGGCTACACCTTC.